The next 3 T cell receptor beta chains were all read from a single sample in a study of PD-L1 blockade in urothelial cancer. Only in-frame clones appear in the TCRdb table, and some are missing; sequencing was by immunoSEQ multiplex PCR. The table shows around 47,000 clones, with roughly four fifths occurring only once. Time point specified: peripheral blood 6 weeks after treatment start. The source material was PBMCs, sampled around atezolizumab (anti-PD-L1) treatment. These receptors were taken from a man in his 60s with urothelial cancer.

The V and J genes are TRBV2 and TRBJ1-4; TRBD1 is a possible D gene (6 bases). The CDR3 length is 15 residues. The germline V gene has CDR1 SNHLY and CDR2 FYNNEI. The germline V and J ends were trimmed by 6 bases and 2 bases, with 13 bases remaining between them. In nucleotides, the CDR3 is TGTGCCAGCAGCCTTTCAGGGGCTACTAATGAAAAACTGTTTTTT. Translating gives CASSLSGATNEKLFF.

The gene calls are TRBV6-5 and TRBJ2-1; TRBD1 might be the D (7 bases). The germline gives CDR1 MNHEY, CDR2 SVGAGI. This CDR3 is 13 amino acids long. Between the trimmed V and J ends, which lost 6 bases and 7 bases, there was a span of 13 bases. CDR3 sequence: CASRSGGRNEQFF. As DNA, the CDR3 is TGTGCCAGCAGGTCAGGGGGGCGTAATGAGCAGTTCTTC.

The chain recombines TRBV4-1 with TRBJ1-1; no definite D call. The CDR3 contains 14 residues. Per germline, CDR1 MGHRA and CDR2 YSYEKL. V was cut by 6 bases and J by 4 bases, with 15 bases left in between. CDR3 in amino acids: CASRATALATEAFF. As DNA, the CDR3 is TGCGCCAGCAGAGCGACCGCCCTGGCCACTGAAGCTTTCTTT.